This TCR beta chain was identified in a study of T cell responses to AZD1222 COVID-19 vaccine. Whole-study findings and limits: Spike-specific TCR breadth and depth were elevated following two AZD1222 doses. CD4 TCRs covered the whole spike, strongest at regions 160-218 and 743-854. Within unmutated variant regions lay the reported targets of nearly half of spike-specific TCRs.

V dropped 0 bases and J dropped 2; count of bases not matched to a gene: 1. Germline values: CDR1 SGHVS, CDR2 FQNEAQ. This CDR3 is 14 amino acids long. As regards this clone: Its antigen is undetermined.

Using immunoSEQ multiplex PCR, the repertoire was profiled, and TCRdb retains in-frame clones only, with some absent. The profile shows over 110,000 clones, approximately 90% of them singletons. Material: peripheral blood, obtained 28 days after the second AZD1222 dose. This receptor was obtained from an adult who received the AZD1222 COVID-19 vaccine. The rearrangement joins TRBV7-8 to TRBJ2-7; TRBD1 aligns across 7 bases. DNA of the CDR3: TGTGCCAGCAGCTTAGCGGGACAGACCTACGAGCAGTACTTC. This codes for CASSLAGQTYEQYF.